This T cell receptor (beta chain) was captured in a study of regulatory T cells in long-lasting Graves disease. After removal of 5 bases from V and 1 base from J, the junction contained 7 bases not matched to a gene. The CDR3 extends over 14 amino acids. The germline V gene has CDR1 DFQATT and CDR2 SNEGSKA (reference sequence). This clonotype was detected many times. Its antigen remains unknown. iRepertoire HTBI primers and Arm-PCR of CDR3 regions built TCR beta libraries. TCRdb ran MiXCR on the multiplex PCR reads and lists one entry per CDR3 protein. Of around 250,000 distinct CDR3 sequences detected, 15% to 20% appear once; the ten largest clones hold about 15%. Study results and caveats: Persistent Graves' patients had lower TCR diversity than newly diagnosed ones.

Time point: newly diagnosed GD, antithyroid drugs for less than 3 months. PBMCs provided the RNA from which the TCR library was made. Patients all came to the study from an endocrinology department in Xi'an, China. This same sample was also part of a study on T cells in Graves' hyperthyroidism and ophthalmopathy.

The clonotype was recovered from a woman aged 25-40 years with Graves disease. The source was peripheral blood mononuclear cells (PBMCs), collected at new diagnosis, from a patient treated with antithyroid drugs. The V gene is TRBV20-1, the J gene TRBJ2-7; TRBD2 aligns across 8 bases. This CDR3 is CSASSGLVSYEQYF. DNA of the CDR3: TGCAGTGCTTCTTCGGGACTAGTATCCTACGAGCAGTACTTC.